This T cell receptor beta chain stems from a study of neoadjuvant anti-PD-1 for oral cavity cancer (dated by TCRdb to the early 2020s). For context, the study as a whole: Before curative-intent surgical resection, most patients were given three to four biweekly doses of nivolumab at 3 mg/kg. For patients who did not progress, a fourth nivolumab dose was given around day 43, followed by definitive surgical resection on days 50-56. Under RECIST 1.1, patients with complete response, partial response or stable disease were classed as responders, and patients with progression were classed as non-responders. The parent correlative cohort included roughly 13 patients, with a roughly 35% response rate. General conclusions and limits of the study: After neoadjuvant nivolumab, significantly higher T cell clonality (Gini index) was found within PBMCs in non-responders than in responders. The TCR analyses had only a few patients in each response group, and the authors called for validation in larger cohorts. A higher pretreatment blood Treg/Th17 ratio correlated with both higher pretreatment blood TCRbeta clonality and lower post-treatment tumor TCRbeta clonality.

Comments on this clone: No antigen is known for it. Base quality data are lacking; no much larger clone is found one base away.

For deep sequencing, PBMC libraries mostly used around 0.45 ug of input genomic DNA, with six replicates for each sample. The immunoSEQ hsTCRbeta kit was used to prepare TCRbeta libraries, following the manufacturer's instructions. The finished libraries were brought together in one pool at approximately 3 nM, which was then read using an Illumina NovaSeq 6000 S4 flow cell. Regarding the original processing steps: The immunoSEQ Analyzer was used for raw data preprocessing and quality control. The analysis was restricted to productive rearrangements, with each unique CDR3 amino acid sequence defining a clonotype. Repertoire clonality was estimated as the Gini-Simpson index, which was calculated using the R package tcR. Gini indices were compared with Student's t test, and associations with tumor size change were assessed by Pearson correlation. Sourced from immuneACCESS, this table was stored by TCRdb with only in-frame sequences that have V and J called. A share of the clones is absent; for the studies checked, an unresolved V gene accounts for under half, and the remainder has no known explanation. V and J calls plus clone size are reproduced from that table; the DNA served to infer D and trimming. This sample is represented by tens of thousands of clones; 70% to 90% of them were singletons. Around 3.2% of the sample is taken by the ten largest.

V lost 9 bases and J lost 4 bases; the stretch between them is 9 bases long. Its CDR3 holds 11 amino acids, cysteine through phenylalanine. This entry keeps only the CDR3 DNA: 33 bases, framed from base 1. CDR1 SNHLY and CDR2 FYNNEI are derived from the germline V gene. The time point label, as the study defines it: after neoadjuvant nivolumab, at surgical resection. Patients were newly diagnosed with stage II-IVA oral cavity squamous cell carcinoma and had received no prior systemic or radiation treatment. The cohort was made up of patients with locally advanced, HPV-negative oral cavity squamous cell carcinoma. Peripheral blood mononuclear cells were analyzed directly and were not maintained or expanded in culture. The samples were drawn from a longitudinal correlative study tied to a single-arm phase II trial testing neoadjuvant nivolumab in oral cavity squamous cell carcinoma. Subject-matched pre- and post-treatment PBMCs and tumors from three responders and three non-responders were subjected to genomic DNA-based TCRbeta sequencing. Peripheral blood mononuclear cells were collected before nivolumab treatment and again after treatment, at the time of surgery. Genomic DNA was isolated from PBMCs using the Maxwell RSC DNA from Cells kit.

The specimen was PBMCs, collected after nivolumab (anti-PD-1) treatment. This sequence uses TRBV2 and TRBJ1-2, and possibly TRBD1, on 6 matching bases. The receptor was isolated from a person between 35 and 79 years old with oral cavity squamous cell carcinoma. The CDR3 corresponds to CASGGLYGYTF. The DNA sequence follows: TGTGCCAGTGGGGGCCTCTATGGCTACACCTTC.